The 22 T cell receptor beta chains below all came from one sample that was sequenced in a study of cytomegalovirus exposure and HLA in healthy donors. Use of 60 Vbeta and 13 Jbeta primers characterized the PCR. Assay used: immunoSEQ multiplex PCR; TCRdb lists only in-frame clones, some missing. In the table there are about 130,000 clones, about 82% of which are singletons. The specimen was PBMCs. The receptors were sampled from a boy aged 10-17 years in good health and CMV-seronegative.

This chain uses TRBV4-3 with TRBJ2-3, with 9 bases identical to TRBD2. CDR1 and CDR2 from the germline V gene are LGHNA and YSLEER. The CDR3 totals 18 residues. Trimming cost V 4 bases and J 1 base; bases outside gene matches: 12. The CDR3: CASSPGTSRRRGTDTQYF. The CDR3 bases are TGCGCCAGCAGCCCCGGGACTAGCCGGCGCCGGGGCACAGATACGCAGTATTTT.

The V call is TRBV18, the J call TRBJ2-7; tentative D call: TRBD2 (5 bases). V gave up 2 bases and J gave up 5 bases, with 16 bases separating them. The germline CDR1 and CDR2 sequences are KGHSH and LQKENI. This CDR3 region has 15 residues. CDR3: CASSPERAPGNEQYF. Written as DNA, the CDR3 is TGTGCCAGCTCACCAGAACGGGCTCCCGGGAACGAGCAGTACTTC.

The chain has TRBV5-6 and TRBJ1-3; 7 bases are shared with TRBD1. V trimming: 4 bases; J trimming: 0 bases; junction bases outside the gene matches: 7. The germline gives CDR1 SGHDT, CDR2 YYEEEE. This CDR3 has 16 amino acids. CDR3 DNA sequence: TGTGCCAGCAGCATGGGACAGCTTGTCTCTGGAAACACCATATATTTT. Translation gives CASSMGQLVSGNTIYF.

This clone was detected once. The V gene is TRBV30, the J gene TRBJ2-1; 8 bases are a match to TRBD2. CDR3 length: 15 amino acids. With V trimmed by 2 bases and J by 7 bases, 10 bases remained unmatched. Germline-derived CDR1 and CDR2 are GTSNPN and SVGIG (reference sequence). The CDR3 protein is CAWSRAGEAWNEQFF. The DNA for the CDR3 is TGTGCCTGGAGTAGAGCGGGAGAGGCGTGGAATGAGCAGTTCTTC.

The J gene is TRBJ1-2, the V gene TRBV6-5; a possible D gene is TRBD1 (5 bases). The CDR3 runs to 13 residues. Germline V gene lookup returns CDR1 MNHEY and CDR2 SVGAGI. With 0 bases removed from V and 3 bases from J, the gap between germline ends came to 5 bases. CDR3 DNA: TGTGCCAGCAGTTACTCAGGGGACTATGGCTACACCTTC. Amino acids: CASSYSGDYGYTF.

The chain is built from TRBV13 and TRBJ1-4; D gene uncertain. The germline CDR1 and CDR2 sequences are PRHDT and FYEKMQ (reference sequence). V lost 8 bases to trimming and J lost 2 bases, with 15 bases between them. CDR3 length: 15 residues. The CDR3 sequence is CASSLGKSTNEKLFF. The CDR3 DNA sequence: TGTGCCAGCTCCTTAGGGAAGAGTACTAATGAAAAACTGTTTTTT. Full variable domain (remainder filled in from reference TRBV13 and TRBJ1-4): AAGVIQSPRHLIKEKRETATLKCYPIPRHDTVYWYQQGPGQDPQFLISFYEKMQSDKGSIPDRFSAQQFSDYHSELNMSSLELGDSALYFCASSLGKSTNEKLFFGSGTQLSVL.

The chain joins TRBV6-5 to TRBJ1-3, with a possible D match to TRBD1 (5 bases). This CDR3 comprises 16 residues. Germline V gene data show CDR1 as MNHEY and CDR2 as SVGAGI. V was pared by 2 bases and J by 1 base, with 12 bases between. CDR3 coding DNA: TGTGCCAGCAGTTACCGCGGGGGGGTATCTGGAAACACCATATATTTT. Encoded protein: CASSYRGGVSGNTIYF.

This rearrangement joins TRBV27 to TRBJ1-2; 7 nucleotides align to TRBD1. V lost 6 bases to trimming and J lost 0 bases; unmatched junction nucleotides: 1. The length of the CDR3 is 13 residues. Per the germline V gene, CDR1 is MNHEY and CDR2 is SMNVEV (reference sequence). The chain's CDR3 is CASRGTANYGYTF. DNA for the CDR3: TGTGCCAGCAGGGGGACAGCTAACTATGGCTACACCTTC.

This chain joins TRBV4-3 and TRBJ1-4; TRBD1 agrees at 7 bases. The length of the CDR3 is 16 residues. The junction had 4 bases not matched to a gene; V was cut back by 3 bases and J by 0 bases. Germline lookup yields CDR1 LGHNA and CDR2 YSLEER. The CDR3 DNA sequence: TGCGCCAGCAGCCACTCCGACAGGGCAACTAATGAAAAACTGTTTTTT. Protein sequence: CASSHSDRATNEKLFF.

J is TRBJ1-4 and V is TRBV6-1; TRBD1 agrees at 7 bases. J lost 8 bases, V lost 2 bases, and 11 bases had no gene match. The CDR3 spans 16 residues. From germline, CDR1 is MNHNS and CDR2 SASEGT. The CDR3 region is CASSELKGAMEEKLFF. For the CDR3, the DNA is TGTGCCAGCAGTGAATTGAAGGGGGCTATGGAAGAAAAACTGTTTTTT.

This chain uses TRBV2 with TRBJ1-1; the D is unclear. This CDR3 is 15 amino acids long. Germline V gives CDR1 SNHLY, CDR2 FYNNEI. V was trimmed by 1 base and J by 4 bases, leaving 13 bases between them. CDR3 nucleotide sequence: TGTGCCAGCAGTGAAGACGCGGGGTTAGGCACTGAAGCTTTCTTT. Amino acids: CASSEDAGLGTEAFF.

This sequence joins TRBV4-2 and TRBJ2-1; 8 positions agree with TRBD2. With 0 bases clipped from V and 7 bases from J, the junction kept 11 bases outside the gene matches. Germline-derived CDR1 and CDR2 are LGHNA and YNFKEQ. The CDR3 totals 17 residues. The CDR3 DNA follows: TGTGCCAGCAGCCAAGATGCTCGCCCGGGAGGGGGTAATGAGCAGTTCTTC. Amino acids: CASSQDARPGGGNEQFF.

This chain joins TRBV29-1 and TRBJ2-2; D perhaps matches TRBD2 (5 bases). CDR1 and CDR2 from the germline V gene are SQVTM and ANQGSEA. Trimming took 4 bases from V and 1 from J, leaving 10 bases between them. This CDR3 region has 14 residues. The chain's CDR3 is CSVVGEMNTGELFF. The CDR3 nucleotides read TGCAGCGTTGTGGGAGAAATGAACACCGGGGAGCTGTTTTTT.

The chain combines TRBV6-5 with TRBJ2-1; 8 nucleotides match TRBD2. The CDR3 totals 15 residues. J lost 8 bases, V lost 2 bases, and 8 bases had no gene match. CDR1 and CDR2 (germline): MNHEY, SVGAGI. The CDR3 spells CASSYSGRVLDEQFF. In DNA, the CDR3 is TGTGCCAGCAGTTACAGCGGGAGAGTGCTAGATGAGCAGTTCTTC.

V is TRBV30 and J is TRBJ1-2, with D possibly TRBD1 on 6 matching bases. The CDR3 has 13 residues. From germline, CDR1 is GTSNPN and CDR2 SVGIG (reference sequence). Trimming shortened V by 3 bases and J by 4 bases, and 12 bases separated the two germline ends. CDR3 sequence reads: CAWRAGVSYGYTF. CDR3 coding DNA: TGTGCCTGGAGGGCAGGGGTTTCCTATGGCTACACCTTC.

The chain has TRBV6-5 and TRBJ1-1; tentative D call: TRBD1 (6 bases). Germline V gene sequence: CDR1 MNHEY, CDR2 SVGAGI. The CDR3 loop spans 14 amino acids. V was clipped by 4 bases and J by 8 bases, with 17 bases between them. This chain's CDR3 is CASSSSLDSLEAFF. The CDR3 DNA reads as TGTGCCAGCAGTTCCTCATTGGACAGTCTAGAAGCTTTCTTT.

The rearrangement links TRBV7-9 to TRBJ2-3, with no clear D. V was clipped by 4 bases and J by 6 bases, with 8 bases between them. Germline values: CDR1 SEHNR, CDR2 FQNEAQ (reference sequence). This CDR3 has 12 amino acids. In DNA form, the CDR3 reads TGTGCCAGCAGCTCCAATTTGGATACGCAGTATTTT. Amino acid sequence: CASSSNLDTQYF.

The genes are TRBV6-5 and TRBJ2-3; 8 bases agree with TRBD2. CDR1 and CDR2 (germline): MNHEY, SVGAGI. CDR3 size: 15 residues. V gave up 0 bases and J gave up 8 bases; unmatched junction bases: 7. CDR3 in DNA: TGTGCCAGCAGTTACTCGAATCGGGAGGGCGGTACGCAGTATTTT. Residues: CASSYSNREGGTQYF.

The V and J genes are TRBV19 and TRBJ2-3; TRBD2 is a possible D gene (6 bases). The CDR3 covers 15 residues. Germline V gene data show CDR1 as LNHDA and CDR2 as SQIVND (reference sequence). Between the trimmed V and J ends, which lost 6 bases and 2 bases, there was a span of 15 bases. CDR3 bases: TGTGCCAGTAGGCCACCGGGACTTCTCACAGATACGCAGTATTTT. Translation gives CASRPPGLLTDTQYF.

Relative to its sample, this clone is medium-sized (0.01 to 0.1%). The chain employs TRBV2 and TRBJ2-1, with TRBD2 identical over 7 bases. The CDR3 is 15 residues long. CDR1 and CDR2 (germline): SNHLY, FYNNEI. Trimming cost V 7 bases and J 0 bases; bases outside gene matches: 6. CDR3: CASNLADSSYNEQFF. Written as DNA, the CDR3 is TGTGCCAGCAACCTAGCGGATAGCTCCTACAATGAGCAGTTCTTC.

V and J are TRBV6-5 and TRBJ1-1; 9 bases match TRBD1. Germline V gives CDR1 MNHEY, CDR2 SVGAGI. This CDR3 is built from 15 residues. The V and J ends lost 2 bases and 4 bases, in that order; junction bases with no gene match: 5. The CDR3 DNA follows: TGTGCCAGCAGTTACCCACGACAGGGGGTCACTGAAGCTTTCTTT. The encoded protein is CASSYPRQGVTEAFF.

This sequence joins TRBV13 and TRBJ2-7; tentatively, D is TRBD1 (5 bases). Per germline, CDR1 PRHDT and CDR2 FYEKMQ (reference sequence). The CDR3 consists of 13 residues. V lost 5 bases and J lost 6, with 14 bases in between. CDR3 amino acids: CASSPSDRGEQYF. The CDR3 region has the DNA TGTGCCAGCAGCCCCTCCGACAGAGGCGAGCAGTACTTC. The full variable domain, in which reference TRBV13 and TRBJ2-7 provide the parts outside the CDR3, is AAGVIQSPRHLIKEKRETATLKCYPIPRHDTVYWYQQGPGQDPQFLISFYEKMQSDKGSIPDRFSAQQFSDYHSELNMSSLELGDSALYFCASSPSDRGEQYFGPGTRLTVT.